The 26 T cell receptor beta chains presented below share a single source sample, sequenced in a study of cytomegalovirus exposure and HLA in healthy donors (dated by TCRdb to between 2016 and 2019). Libraries were constructed by the immunoSEQ multiplex PCR assay. TCRdb carries this immuneACCESS record with in-frame sequences only. Its versions omit some clonotypes, under half of them owing to an unresolved V gene in the studies checked, with the rest unexplained. Here the sample has 200,000 to 250,000 clones; around 88% occur a single time. The top ten clones comprise 2.9% of the sample. What was sequenced was PBMCs. The receptors originated from a woman aged 18 to 35 in good health and CMV-seronegative.

V usage is TRBV4-2 and J usage is TRBJ2-7, with 7 nucleotides matching TRBD1. V dropped 1 base and J dropped 3; count of bases not matched to a gene: 6. Germline V gene lookup returns CDR1 LGHNA and CDR2 YNFKEQ. The CDR3 runs to 15 residues. CDR3 loop: CASSQATGQDYEQYF. The CDR3 region has the DNA TGTGCCAGCAGCCAAGCGACAGGGCAGGACTACGAGCAGTACTTC.

The chain is built from TRBV11-2 and TRBJ2-1; D might be TRBD1 (6 bases). Looked up from germline, CDR1 is SGHAT and CDR2 is FQNNGV. This CDR3 region has 15 residues. Trimming cost V 5 bases and J 6 bases, with 17 bases left between them. The CDR3 is CASSPLRGRGNEQFF. The CDR3 coding sequence is TGTGCCAGCAGCCCGTTGCGTGGCAGGGGCAATGAGCAGTTCTTC. Drawing the rest from reference TRBV11-2 and TRBJ2-1, the complete variable domain is EAGVAQSPRYKIIEKRQSVAFWCNPISGHATLYWYQQILGQGPKLLIQFQNNGVVDDSQLPKDRFSAERLKGVDSTLKIQPAKLEDSAVYLCASSPLRGRGNEQFFGPGTRLTVL.

About this clone itself: Other DNA sequences of this sample code for an identical CDR3. The rearrangement joins TRBV18 to TRBJ2-3; TRBD2 matches 10 bases. Looked up from germline, CDR1 is KGHSH and CDR2 is LQKENI. V was clipped by 3 bases and J by 6 bases; unmatched bases: 9. The CDR3 runs 16 residues. The CDR3 DNA follows: TGTGCCAGCTCACCGCCTCTAGCGGGAGTGACCGATACGCAGTATTTT. This codes for CASSPPLAGVTDTQYF.

V and J are TRBV19 and TRBJ2-7, with TRBD1 identical over 9 bases. Germline lookup yields CDR1 LNHDA and CDR2 SQIVND (reference sequence). The ends lost 5 bases at V and 7 bases at J; junction bases unmatched: 21. The CDR3 loop spans 18 amino acids. The CDR3 DNA reads TGTGCCAGTAGTCTCTCCGGACAGGGGTCGCCTACCTCGGGAGAGCAGTACTTC. It yields the protein CASSLSGQGSPTSGEQYF.

This chain uses TRBV18 with TRBJ2-6, with a possible D match to TRBD2 (5 bases). The CDR3 spans 16 residues. Per germline, CDR1 KGHSH and CDR2 LQKENI. With 3 bases removed from V and 0 bases from J, the gap between germline ends came to 9 bases. The CDR3 protein is CASSPGEFSGANVLTF. CDR3 DNA sequence: TGTGCCAGCTCACCTGGGGAGTTCTCTGGGGCCAACGTCCTGACTTTC.

Only a few counts were recorded for this clone. This chain links TRBV7-9 with TRBJ2-3; D remains unclear. The CDR3 is made up of 14 amino acids. V shed 1 base and J shed 1 base, with 6 bases lying between them. Germline V gene data show CDR1 as SEHNR and CDR2 as FQNEAQ (reference sequence). CDR3 sequence: CASSLESGTDTQYF. The CDR3 DNA reads TGTGCCAGCAGCTTAGAATCGGGCACAGATACGCAGTATTTT. Full variable domain (remainder filled in from reference TRBV7-9 and TRBJ2-3): DTGVSQNPRHKITKRGQNVTFRCDPISEHNRLYWYRQTLGQGPEFLTYFQNEAQLEKSRLLSDRFSAERPKGSFSTLEIQRTEQGDSAMYLCASSLESGTDTQYFGPGTRLTVL.

V usage is TRBV27 and J usage is TRBJ2-7; 12 bases line up with TRBD2. Losses at the gene ends were 3 bases for V and 0 bases for J; bases not matched to a gene: 12. The CDR3 has 19 amino acids. Germline-derived CDR1 and CDR2 are MNHEY and SMNVEV (reference sequence). The CDR3 DNA sequence: TGTGCCAGCAGTTTGACTAGCGGGGGTCAACGTACCCACTCCTACGAGCAGTACTTC. It specifies CASSLTSGGQRTHSYEQYF.

The V call is TRBV7-2, the J call TRBJ2-5, with TRBD2 matching 8 bases. Germline V gives CDR1 SGHTA, CDR2 FQGNSA. With 8 bases clipped from V and 2 bases from J, the junction kept 7 bases outside the gene matches. This CDR3 region has 14 residues. CDR3 protein: CASALAVFQETQYF. The CDR3 nucleotides are TGTGCCAGCGCACTAGCGGTCTTTCAAGAGACCCAGTACTTC.

In DNA, the CDR3 is TGTGCCAGCAGCCTCGAATCGGACAGTCGGGAGCAGTACTTC. It specifies CASSLESDSREQYF. The chain recombines TRBV7-6 with TRBJ2-7; D possibly corresponds to TRBD1 (6 bases). V shed 5 bases and J shed 7 bases, with 18 bases lying between them. Germline loops: CDR1 SGHVS, CDR2 FNYEAQ. The CDR3 has 14 residues.

The rearrangement uses TRBV19 and TRBJ1-2; D is unresolved. V was cut by 8 bases and J by 6 bases, with 10 bases left in between. The CDR3 runs 11 residues. CDR1 and CDR2 from the germline V gene are LNHDA and SQIVND (reference sequence). CDR3 bases: TGTGCCAGTCGCGTGAGGGATGGCTACACCTTC. This codes for CASRVRDGYTF.

The chain couples TRBV6-1 to TRBJ2-5; D is unresolved. The ends were cut back, 3 bases at V and 0 bases at J, with 8 bases in the middle. This CDR3 has 14 residues. Germline V CDR1 and CDR2: MNHNS, SASEGT. The CDR3 is CASSDGRNQETQYF. The DNA of the CDR3 is TGTGCCAGCAGTGATGGTAGAAACCAAGAGACCCAGTACTTC.

The rearrangement uses TRBV5-6 and TRBJ2-4; tentative D call: TRBD1 (6 bases). With 3 bases removed from V and 5 bases from J, the gap between germline ends came to 12 bases. Germline V lookup: CDR1 SGHDT, CDR2 YYEEEE. The CDR3 is 14 residues long. CDR3 coding DNA: TGTGCCAGCAGCTCGGGACATATTGAAAACATTCAGTACTTC. This encodes CASSSGHIENIQYF. Full variable domain (rest looked up from reference TRBV5-6 and TRBJ2-4): DAGVTQSPTHLIKTRGQQVTLRCSPKSGHDTVSWYQQALGQGPQFIFQYYEEEERQRGNFPDRFSGHQFPNYSSELNVNALLLGDSALYLCASSSGHIENIQYFGAGTRLSVL.

The genes are TRBV5-1 and TRBJ2-4; 7 bases align to TRBD2. CDR3 length: 14 amino acids. CDR1 and CDR2 (germline): SGHRS, YFSETQ. The junction had 5 bases not matched to a gene; V was cut back by 0 bases and J by 8 bases. The CDR3 nucleotides read TGCGCCAGCAGCTTGGAGGCAGGGAGGGACATTCAGTACTTC. It is translated as CASSLEAGRDIQYF.

J is TRBJ1-5 and V is TRBV7-8, with 7 bases matching TRBD1. Germline CDR1 and CDR2: SGHVS and FQNEAQ. The CDR3 is 15 residues long. V was pared by 1 base and J by 3 bases, with 3 bases of the junction left unmatched. For the CDR3, the DNA is TGTGCCAGCAGCTTAGGACAGGGATTCAATCAGCCCCAGCATTTT. Amino acid sequence: CASSLGQGFNQPQHF. Combining the CDR3 with reference TRBV7-8 and TRBJ1-5 gives the whole variable domain GAGVSQSPRYKVAKRGQDVALRCDPISGHVSLFWYQQALGQGPEFLTYFQNEAQLDKSGLPSDRFFAERPEGSVSTLKIQRTQQEDSAVYLCASSLGQGFNQPQHFGDGTRLSIL.

The chain is built from TRBV7-9 and TRBJ1-1; D unclear. From germline, CDR1 is SEHNR and CDR2 FQNEAQ (reference sequence). CDR3 length equals 14 residues. Trimming removed 5 bases from V and 7 bases from J, with 17 bases in between. The CDR3, as DNA: TGTGCCAGCAGCGTCGTAGTACTCGCTCTTGAAGCTTTCTTT. This gives the protein CASSVVVLALEAFF. The variable domain in full, completed from reference TRBV7-9 and TRBJ1-1, reads DTGVSQNPRHKITKRGQNVTFRCDPISEHNRLYWYRQTLGQGPEFLTYFQNEAQLEKSRLLSDRFSAERPKGSFSTLEIQRTEQGDSAMYLCASSVVVLALEAFFGQGTRLTVV.

This clone was observed a single time. The genes are TRBV4-1 and TRBJ2-7, with 7 positions matching TRBD2. The length of the CDR3 is 19 residues. Germline loops: CDR1 MGHRA, CDR2 YSYEKL. V was pared by 4 bases and J by 2 bases, with 20 bases of the junction left unmatched. The CDR3 loop is CASSPGLVGGLVPPYEQYF. The CDR3 nucleotides are TGCGCCAGCAGCCCAGGACTAGTGGGCGGCCTCGTCCCCCCCTACGAGCAGTACTTC.

The chain joins TRBV9 to TRBJ1-3, with no clear D. Between the trimmed V and J ends, which lost 4 bases and 0 bases, there was a span of 14 bases. Germline CDR1 reads SGDLS; CDR2 reads YYNGEE. This CDR3 region has 16 residues. DNA of the CDR3: TGTGCCAGCAGCCCCCGTCTTTCTAACTCTGGAAACACCATATATTTT. Its protein is CASSPRLSNSGNTIYF.

The CDR3 nucleotides are TGCGCCAGCAGCCAAGGGCCCCTACAGGGGACCTATGGCTACACCTTC. This translates into CASSQGPLQGTYGYTF. This chain uses TRBV4-1 with TRBJ1-2; 7 nucleotides agree with TRBD1. The junction had 9 bases not matched to a gene; V was cut back by 1 base and J by 4 bases. This CDR3 spans 16 amino acids. Germline-derived CDR1 and CDR2 are MGHRA and YSYEKL.

The chain combines TRBV7-8 with TRBJ2-7; 9 bases are a match to TRBD2. The CDR3 consists of 19 residues. V lost 0 bases to trimming and J lost 1 base; unmatched junction nucleotides: 13. Germline V CDR1 and CDR2: SGHVS, FQNEAQ. CDR3: CASSLANFSLAGLSYEQYF. The DNA for the CDR3 is TGTGCCAGCAGCTTAGCCAACTTCTCTCTAGCGGGGTTATCCTACGAGCAGTACTTC.

The chain combines TRBV19 with TRBJ2-3, with 10 nucleotides matching TRBD1. This CDR3 is 15 amino acids long. After removal of 5 bases from V and 9 bases from J, the junction contained 11 bases not matched to a gene. Germline assignment: CDR1 LNHDA and CDR2 SQIVND (reference sequence). CDR3 coding DNA: TGTGCCAGTAGTCCCTCGACAGGGGGCTTTCGGACGCAGTATTTT. This gives the protein CASSPSTGGFRTQYF. Complete variable domain (other parts from reference TRBV19 and TRBJ2-3): DGGITQSPKYLFRKEGQNVTLSCEQNLNHDAMYWYRQDPGQGLRLIYYSQIVNDFQKGDIAEGYSVSREKKESFPLTVTSAQKNPTAFYLCASSPSTGGFRTQYFGPGTRLTVL.

The count of this clone is one. This rearrangement joins TRBV6-5 to TRBJ1-1; 8 nucleotides line up with TRBD1. Germline assignment: CDR1 MNHEY and CDR2 SVGAGI. The CDR3 runs to 14 residues. Germline trimming cut 8 bases from V and 0 bases from J; bases unmatched to any gene: 5. This CDR3 is CASWSGGMNTEAFF. For the CDR3, the DNA is TGTGCCAGCTGGTCAGGGGGCATGAACACTGAAGCTTTCTTT.

The rearrangement uses TRBV29-1 and TRBJ1-2; 10 nucleotides agree with TRBD1. CDR3 length: 14 amino acids. CDR1 is SQVTM, CDR2 ANQGSEA, per germline. V shed 7 bases, J shed 4 bases, and the junction held 9 bases outside the gene matches. CDR3 sequence (DNA): TGCAGCGCCTGGACAGGGGGTGGGGGCTATGGCTACACCTTC. Translating gives CSAWTGGGGYGYTF.

The J gene is TRBJ2-3, the V gene TRBV20-1, with TRBD1 as a possible D gene (5 bases). Trimming pared 5 bases from V and 8 bases from J, leaving 11 bases between. From germline, CDR1 is DFQATT and CDR2 SNEGSKA (reference sequence). CDR3 size: 11 residues. The CDR3 here is CSAHRGATQYF. The CDR3 region has the DNA TGCAGTGCTCATAGGGGCGCTACGCAGTATTTT.

The rearrangement uses TRBV7-8 and TRBJ1-3, with D perhaps TRBD1 (6 bases). The CDR3 is 15 amino acids. V gave up 4 bases and J gave up 2 bases, with 12 bases separating them. Germline loops: CDR1 SGHVS, CDR2 FQNEAQ. CDR3 protein: CASSSRGGPGNTIYF. CDR3 bases: TGTGCCAGCAGCTCCCGGGGGGGCCCTGGAAACACCATATATTTT.

This chain links TRBV10-1 with TRBJ2-2, with TRBD1 matching over 10 bases. Germline lookup yields CDR1 WNHNN and CDR2 SYGVQD (reference sequence). This CDR3 spans 14 amino acids. The V segment lost 8 bases and the J segment 4 bases; nucleotides outside the gene matches: 4. CDR3 region: CASGGQGSTGELFF. The CDR3 DNA sequence: TGCGCCAGCGGGGGACAGGGGTCCACCGGGGAGCTGTTTTTT.

The V and J genes are TRBV10-3 and TRBJ2-7; 12 nucleotides align to TRBD2. There are 12 residues in the CDR3. Germline CDR1 and CDR2: ENHRY and SYGVKD. V dropped 11 bases and J dropped 3; count of bases not matched to a gene: 2. The CDR3 bases are TGTGCCGCGGGACTAGCGGGCTACGAGCAGTACTTC. Amino acid sequence: CAAGLAGYEQYF.